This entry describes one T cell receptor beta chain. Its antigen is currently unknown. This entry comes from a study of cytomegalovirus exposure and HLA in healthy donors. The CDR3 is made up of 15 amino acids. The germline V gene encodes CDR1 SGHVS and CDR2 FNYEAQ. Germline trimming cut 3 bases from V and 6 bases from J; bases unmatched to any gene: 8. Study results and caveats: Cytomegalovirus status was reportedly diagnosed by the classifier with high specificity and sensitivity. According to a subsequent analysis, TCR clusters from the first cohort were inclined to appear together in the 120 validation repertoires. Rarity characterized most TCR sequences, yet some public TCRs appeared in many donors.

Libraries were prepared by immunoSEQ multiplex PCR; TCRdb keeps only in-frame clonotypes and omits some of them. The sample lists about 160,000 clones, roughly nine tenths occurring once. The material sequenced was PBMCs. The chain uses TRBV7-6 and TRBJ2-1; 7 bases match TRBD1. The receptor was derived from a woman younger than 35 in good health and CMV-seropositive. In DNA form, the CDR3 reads TGTGCCAGCAGCTTCCCAGGGGGAGTTATCAATGAGCAGTTCTTC. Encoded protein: CASSFPGGVINEQFF.